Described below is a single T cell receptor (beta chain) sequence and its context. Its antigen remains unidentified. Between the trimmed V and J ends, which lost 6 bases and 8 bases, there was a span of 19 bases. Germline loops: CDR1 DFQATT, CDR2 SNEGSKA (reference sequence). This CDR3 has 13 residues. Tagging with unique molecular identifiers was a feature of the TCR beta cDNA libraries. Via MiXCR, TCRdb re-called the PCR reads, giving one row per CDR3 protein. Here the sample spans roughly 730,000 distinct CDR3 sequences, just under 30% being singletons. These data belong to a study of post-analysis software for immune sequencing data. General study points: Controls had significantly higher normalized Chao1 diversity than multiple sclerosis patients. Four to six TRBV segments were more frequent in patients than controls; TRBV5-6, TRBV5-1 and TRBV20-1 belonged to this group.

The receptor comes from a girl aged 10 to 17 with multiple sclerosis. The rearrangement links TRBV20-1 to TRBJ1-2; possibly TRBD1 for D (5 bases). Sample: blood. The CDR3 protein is CSALQGDPKGYTF. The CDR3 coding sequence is TGCAGTGCGCTTCAGGGAGACCCTAAGGGCTACACCTTC.